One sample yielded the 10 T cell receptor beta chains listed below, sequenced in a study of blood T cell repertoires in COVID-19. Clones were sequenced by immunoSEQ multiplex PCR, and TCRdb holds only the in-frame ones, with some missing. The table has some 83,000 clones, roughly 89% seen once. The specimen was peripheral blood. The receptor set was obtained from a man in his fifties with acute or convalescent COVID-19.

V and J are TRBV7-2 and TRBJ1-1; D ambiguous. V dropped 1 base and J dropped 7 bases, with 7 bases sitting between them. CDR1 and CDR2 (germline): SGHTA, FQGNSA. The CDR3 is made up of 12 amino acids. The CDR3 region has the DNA TGTGCCAGCAGCTTAGACCAGAATGAAGCTTTCTTT. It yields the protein CASSLDQNEAFF.

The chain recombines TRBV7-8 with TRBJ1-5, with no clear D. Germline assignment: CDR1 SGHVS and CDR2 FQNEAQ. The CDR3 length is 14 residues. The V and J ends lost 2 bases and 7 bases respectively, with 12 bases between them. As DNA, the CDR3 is TGTGCCAGCAGCTTATCAACTTTCGGGCAGCCCCAGCATTTT. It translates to CASSLSTFGQPQHF.

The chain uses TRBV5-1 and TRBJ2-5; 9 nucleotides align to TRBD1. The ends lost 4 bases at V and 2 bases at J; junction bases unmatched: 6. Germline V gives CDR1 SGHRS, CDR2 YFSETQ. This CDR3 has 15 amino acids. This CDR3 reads CASSTPGQGQETQYF. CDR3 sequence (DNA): TGCGCCAGCAGCACCCCGGGACAGGGACAAGAGACCCAGTACTTC. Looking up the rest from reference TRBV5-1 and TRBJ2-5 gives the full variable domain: KAGVTQTPRYLIKTRGQQVTLSCSPISGHRSVSWYQQTPGQGLQFLFEYFSETQRNKGNFPGRFSGRQFSNSRSEMNVSTLELGDSALYLCASSTPGQGQETQYFGPGTRLLVL.

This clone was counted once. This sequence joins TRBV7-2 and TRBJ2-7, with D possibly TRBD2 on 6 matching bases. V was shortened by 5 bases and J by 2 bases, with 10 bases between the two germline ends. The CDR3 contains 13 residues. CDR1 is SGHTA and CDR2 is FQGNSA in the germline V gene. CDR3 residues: CASSRETAYEQYF. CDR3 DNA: TGTGCCAGCAGCCGGGAGACAGCCTACGAGCAGTACTTC.

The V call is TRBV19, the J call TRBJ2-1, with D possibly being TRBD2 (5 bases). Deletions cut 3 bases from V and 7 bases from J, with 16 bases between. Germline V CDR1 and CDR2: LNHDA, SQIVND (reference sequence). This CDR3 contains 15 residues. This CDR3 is CASSISVGVINEQFF. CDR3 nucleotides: TGTGCCAGTAGTATTTCGGTGGGAGTAATTAATGAGCAGTTCTTC.

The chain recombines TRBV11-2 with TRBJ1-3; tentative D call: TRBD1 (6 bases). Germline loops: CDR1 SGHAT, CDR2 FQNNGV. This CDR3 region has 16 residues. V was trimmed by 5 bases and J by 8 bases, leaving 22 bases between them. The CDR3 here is CASSPGGGTPIDTIYF. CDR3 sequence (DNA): TGTGCCAGCAGCCCGGGAGGGGGGACACCTATCGACACCATATATTTT.

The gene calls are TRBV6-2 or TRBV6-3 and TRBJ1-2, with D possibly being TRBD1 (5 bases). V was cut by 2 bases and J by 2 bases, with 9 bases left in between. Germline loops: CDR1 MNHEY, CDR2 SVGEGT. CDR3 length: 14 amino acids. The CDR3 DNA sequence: TGTGCCAGCAGTTACGGGGGGAGCAACTATGGCTACACCTTC. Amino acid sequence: CASSYGGSNYGYTF.

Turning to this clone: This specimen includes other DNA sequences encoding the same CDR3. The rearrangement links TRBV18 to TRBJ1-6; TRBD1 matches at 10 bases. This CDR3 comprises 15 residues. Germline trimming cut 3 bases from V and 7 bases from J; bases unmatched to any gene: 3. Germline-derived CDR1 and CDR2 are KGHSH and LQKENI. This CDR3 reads CASSPGQGDNSPLHF. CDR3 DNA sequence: TGTGCCAGCTCACCTGGACAGGGGGACAATTCACCCCTCCACTTT.

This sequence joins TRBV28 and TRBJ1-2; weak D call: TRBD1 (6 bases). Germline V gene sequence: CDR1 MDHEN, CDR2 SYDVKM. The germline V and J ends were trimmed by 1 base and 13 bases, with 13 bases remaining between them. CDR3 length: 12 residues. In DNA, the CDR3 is TGTGCCAGCAGTTTATTTGCAGGGGTCCGCACCTTC. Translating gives CASSLFAGVRTF.

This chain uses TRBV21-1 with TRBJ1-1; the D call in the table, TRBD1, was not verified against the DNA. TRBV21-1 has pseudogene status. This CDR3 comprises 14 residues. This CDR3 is CASSSGGRNTEAFF. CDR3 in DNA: TGTGCCAGCAGCTCAGGGGGCCGGAACACTGAAGCTTTCTTT.